This entry lists 20 T cell receptor beta chains sequenced from one sample in a study of Graves' ophthalmopathy and Graves' hyperthyroidism. As the template, RNA transcripts were used to amplify TCR beta CDR3 regions. Following a first-round RT-PCR that used HTBI primers, a second-round multiplex PCR was carried out. TCRdb re-called the multiplex PCR reads with MiXCR, one entry per CDR3 protein. The table records 300,000 to 350,000 distinct CDR3 sequences, roughly 15% of them present only once. The specimen sequenced was peripheral blood. These receptors all come from an adult man with Graves' ophthalmopathy.

Ten or more counts support this clonotype. The chain is built from TRBV11-2 and TRBJ2-7; the match to TRBD2 covers 7 bases. This CDR3 is built from 11 residues. Germline V lookup: CDR1 SGHAT, CDR2 FQNNGV. V was clipped by 5 bases and J by 11 bases; unmatched bases: 6. CDR3 DNA sequence: TGTGCCAGCAGCACAGCGGGACTTGAGTACTTC. Translating it yields CASSTAGLEYF. Combining the CDR3 with reference TRBV11-2 and TRBJ2-7 gives the whole variable domain EAGVAQSPRYKIIEKRQSVAFWCNPISGHATLYWYQQILGQGPKLLIQFQNNGVVDDSQLPKDRFSAERLKGVDSTLKIQPAKLEDSAVYLCASSTAGLEYFGPGTRLTVT.

At least ten counts were recorded for this clonotype. This chain links TRBV4-1 with TRBJ2-7; TRBD1 agrees at 10 bases. Germline assignment: CDR1 MGHRA and CDR2 YSYEKL. J was trimmed by 3 bases and V by 0 bases; bases with no gene match: 2. The CDR3 consists of 15 residues. CDR3 in amino acids: CASSQERTGGYEQYF. The CDR3 nucleotides are TGCGCCAGCAGCCAAGAGCGGACAGGGGGCTACGAGCAGTACTTC.

This clonotype appeared many times. This chain uses TRBV7-9 with TRBJ1-1; 8 positions match TRBD1. Per germline, CDR1 SEHNR and CDR2 FQNEAQ (reference sequence). Trimming cost V 4 bases and J 4 bases; bases outside gene matches: 8. The CDR3 extends over 15 amino acids. CDR3 loop: CASSWPGQGSTEAFF. The DNA of the CDR3 is TGTGCCAGCAGCTGGCCCGGACAGGGTTCCACTGAAGCTTTCTTT.

This clonotype was counted at least ten times. Here the CDR3 reads CASSGGRPNTEAFF. As DNA, the CDR3 is TGTGCCAGCAGCGGGGGACGGCCGAACACTGAAGCTTTCTTT. The rearrangement uses TRBV4-2 and TRBJ1-1; D is perhaps TRBD1 (5 bases). Germline CDR1 is LGHNA and CDR2 is YNFKEQ. Trimming left V 5 bases short and J 1 base short, with 11 bases between. This CDR3 is built from 14 residues.

This clonotype was detected many times. An end of the junction does not agree with germline; a read error may underlie this. This chain joins TRBV6-5 and TRBJ2-5; D is tentatively TRBD1 or TRBD2 (7 bases each). The CDR3 has 17 amino acids. Per the germline V gene, CDR1 is MNHEY and CDR2 is SVGAGI. CDR3 sequence reads: CASSSEPRGRGPETQYF. For the CDR3, the DNA is TGTGCCAGCAGTTCCGAACCCCGGGGGAGGGGGCCGGAGACCCAATACTTC.

This clonotype was observed many times. This rearrangement joins TRBV28 to TRBJ1-1, with D perhaps TRBD1 (5 bases). The V gene lost 3 bases and the J gene lost 10 bases, with 12 bases spanning the gap. Germline values: CDR1 MDHEN, CDR2 SYDVKM. The CDR3 contains 12 residues. The CDR3 DNA reads as TGTGCCAGCAGTTTTTCTGAGAGGGGAGCTTTCTTT. Its translation: CASSFSERGAFF.

This clonotype was observed at least ten times. The chain couples TRBV28 to TRBJ2-2, with D hard to call. The CDR3 runs 14 residues. Germline V gene data show CDR1 as MDHEN and CDR2 as SYDVKM. V lost 6 bases and J 4 bases, leaving 12 bases between the germline ends. For the CDR3, the DNA is TGTGCCAGCAGCGAAGATCTGAGCACCGGGGAGCTGTTTTTT. The encoded protein is CASSEDLSTGELFF.

The chain recombines TRBV4-1 with TRBJ2-7; the match to TRBD2 covers 7 bases. This CDR3 is 14 amino acids long. Trimming at V came to 4 bases and at J to 2 bases, leaving 5 bases not matched to a gene. The germline V gene encodes CDR1 MGHRA and CDR2 YSYEKL. This chain's CDR3 is CASSLRRGAYEQYF. The CDR3 coding sequence is TGCGCCAGCAGCCTTAGACGGGGGGCCTACGAGCAGTACTTC.

The DNA for the CDR3 is TGTGCCAGCACCCTCGACAAAAATCAGCCCCAGCATTTT. Translating it yields CASTLDKNQPQHF. The rearrangement joins TRBV28 to TRBJ1-5; the D is unclear. This CDR3 region has 13 residues. Germline V lookup: CDR1 MDHEN, CDR2 SYDVKM. Deletions cut 7 bases from V and 4 bases from J, with 11 bases between.

This clonotype was seen repeatedly, ten times or more. V usage is TRBV28 and J usage is TRBJ1-1; TRBD1 is a possible D gene (6 bases). The CDR3 is 15 amino acids. Trimming took off 6 bases at V and 1 base at J, with 15 bases between the two ends. Per the germline V gene, CDR1 is MDHEN and CDR2 is SYDVKM. This CDR3 reads CASSSAGAANTEAFF. The CDR3 DNA reads TGTGCCAGCAGCTCTGCAGGGGCAGCGAACACTGAAGCTTTCTTT. The full variable domain, with the rest looked up from reference TRBV28 and TRBJ1-1, is DVKVTQSSRYLVKRTGEKVFLECVQDMDHENMFWYRQDPGLGLRLIYFSYDVKMKEKGDIPEGYSVSREKKERFSLILESASTNQTSMYLCASSSAGAANTEAFFGQGTRLTVV.

This clonotype was recorded only once. The chain links TRBV6-5 to TRBJ1-1; 8 nucleotides align to TRBD1. Germline V CDR1 and CDR2: MNHEY, SVGAGI. After removal of 3 bases from V and 5 bases from J, the junction contained 14 bases not matched to a gene. The CDR3 extends over 17 amino acids. The DNA for the CDR3 is TGTGCCAGCAGTTATCAACAGGGGGTACCCTTCGGGACTGAAGCTTTCTTT. Translating gives CASSYQQGVPFGTEAFF.

This clonotype has a count of ten or more. The CDR3 region has the DNA TGCGCCAGCAGCTCACTAGTGACAGATACGCAGTATTTT. This gives the protein CASSSLVTDTQYF. The chain carries TRBV5-1 and TRBJ2-3; tentatively, D is TRBD2 (5 bases). Trimming took off 3 bases at V and 3 bases at J, with 8 bases between the two ends. The CDR3 has 13 residues. The V gene's germline CDR1 is SGHRS and CDR2 YFSETQ.

Many counts were recorded for this clonotype. This rearrangement joins TRBV15 to TRBJ2-5, with D uncertain. The CDR3 extends over 13 amino acids. Germline V gives CDR1 LNHNV, CDR2 YYDKDF (reference sequence). Trimming removed 0 bases at V and 5 bases at J, with 7 bases between. In DNA form, the CDR3 reads TGTGCCACCAGCAGAGATTTGAAGGAGACCCAGTACTTC. Its protein is CATSRDLKETQYF.

This chain links TRBV28 with TRBJ1-2; D possibly corresponds to TRBD1 (6 bases). Trimming cost V 6 bases and J 4 bases, with 12 bases left between them. The CDR3 extends over 13 amino acids. Per the germline V gene, CDR1 is MDHEN and CDR2 is SYDVKM. DNA of the CDR3: TGTGCCAGCAGCCCCGGGGGCAGCTATGGCTACACCTTC. Translated, it gives CASSPGGSYGYTF.

For the CDR3, the DNA is TGTGCCAGCAGCTTAGCCCAGGCCCAGTTATACTTC. Amino acids: CASSLAQAQLYF. The V call is TRBV7-2, the J call TRBJ2-7; D remains ambiguous. The CDR3 runs to 12 residues. V was clipped by 0 bases and J by 13 bases, with 13 bases between them. Germline V lookup: CDR1 SGHTA, CDR2 FQGNSA.

On this clonotype itself: The junction shows a germline mismatch at one end, possibly a read error. The chain recombines TRBV7-9 with TRBJ2-7, with a weak D call TRBD1 (6 bases). The CDR3 loop spans 14 amino acids. Germline CDR1 and CDR2: SEHNR and FQNEAQ (reference sequence). The CDR3, as DNA: TGTGCCAGCAGCTTAGTGGGACATTCCTACGAGCAGTCCTTC. Its protein is CASSLVGHSYEQSF.

This clonotype was counted ten times or more. The V call is TRBV6-5, the J call TRBJ1-6; weak D call: TRBD1 (5 bases). CDR3 size: 15 residues. V gave up 0 bases and J gave up 9 bases, with 12 bases separating them. From germline, CDR1 is MNHEY and CDR2 SVGAGI. CDR3 bases: TGTGCCAGCAGTTACTCACGGCAGGGAAGTTCACCCCTCCACTTT. The encoded protein is CASSYSRQGSSPLHF.

In regard to this clonotype: The junction departs from the called germline gene at one end, perhaps through a read error. The J gene is TRBJ1-5, the V gene TRBV2; tentative D call: TRBD1 (6 bases). Germline V gene data show CDR1 as SNHLY and CDR2 as FYNNEI. This CDR3 comprises 15 residues. CDR3 sequence reads: CASQTGYRSNQPQPF. As DNA, the CDR3 is TGTGCCAGCCAGACAGGCTATCGAAGCAATCAGCCCCAGCCTTTT.

V and J are TRBV7-2 and TRBJ1-6, with D perhaps TRBD1 (5 bases). Looked up from germline, CDR1 is SGHTA and CDR2 is FQGNSA. This CDR3 spans 15 amino acids. Trimming removed 4 bases at V and 7 bases at J, with 14 bases between. The CDR3 region has the DNA TGTGCCAGCAGCTCGTTAACAGGCGGGAATTCACCCCTCCACTTT. Its translation is CASSSLTGGNSPLHF.

This clonotype was seen more than once but under ten times. The chain couples TRBV6-1 to TRBJ2-2; perhaps TRBD1 as D (6 bases). The CDR3 covers 14 residues. With 5 bases removed from V and 6 bases from J, the gap between germline ends came to 13 bases. From germline, CDR1 is MNHNS and CDR2 SASEGT. CDR3 sequence reads: CASSPRGSSGELFF. CDR3 sequence (DNA): TGTGCCAGCAGTCCGAGGGGGAGCTCCGGGGAGCTGTTTTTT.